Listed below are T cell receptor beta chains from one sample, sequenced in a study of blood T cell repertoires in COVID-19. The data were produced by immunoSEQ multiplex PCR, yet TCRdb's version contains in-frame clones alone and is incomplete. Altogether some 240,000 clones are present, roughly 80% being singletons, with the ten largest covering roughly 6.7%. The material sequenced was peripheral blood. The receptors originated from a woman in her seventies with acute or convalescent COVID-19. The CDR3 runs from the conserved cysteine through the conserved F or W. D genes are given only for firm matches. Only some rows state a clone size, as once, few, many or a class for expanded clones.

clone size,D gene,J gene,V gene,CDR3 DNA,CDR3 protein
.,.,TRBJ2-7,TRBV3-1/TRBV3-2,TGTGCCAGCAGCCCCACCGGGACTTCCTACGAGCAGTACTTC,CASSPTGTSYEQYF
.,.,TRBJ2-5,TRBV18,TGTGCCAGCTCACCCTTGCCCCGGGGCCAAGAGACCCAGTACTTC,CASSPLPRGQETQYF
few,.,TRBJ2-2,TRBV5-1,TGCGCCAGCAGCCCCGGACTTCCCGGGGAGCTGTTTTTT,CASSPGLPGELFF
.,.,TRBJ2-5,TRBV11-2,TGTGCCAGCAGCCGACAACCCCTAGAGACCCAGTACTTC,CASSRQPLETQYF
.,TRBD1,TRBJ2-7,TRBV5-1,TGCGCCAGCAGCTTCTCAGGGGGCGAGTCCGAGCAGTACTTC,CASSFSGGESEQYF
.,.,TRBJ1-4,TRBV4-2,TGTGCCAGCAGCCAAGAATGGCCGGACTATAATGAAAAACTGTTTTTT,CASSQEWPDYNEKLFF
.,.,TRBJ2-3,TRBV9,TGTGCCAGCAGCGTAGCGGGGGCAGATACGCAGTATTTT,CASSVAGADTQYF
.,TRBD1,TRBJ1-1,TRBV10-3,TGTGCCATCAGTGAGTCGGGGACAGGGTGGGCTGAAGCTTTCTTT,CAISESGTGWAEAFF
.,.,TRBJ2-5,TRBV6-5,TGTGCCAGCAGTTACTCCGGTGGAGTCCCCCAAGAGACCCAGTACTTC,CASSYSGGVPQETQYF
.,TRBD2,TRBJ2-5,TRBV24-1,TGTGCCACCAGTGAAAGCGGGGGACAAGAGACCCAGTACTTC,CATSESGGQETQYF
once,TRBD1,TRBJ2-4,TRBV10-1,TGCGCCAGCAGTGATGGGACAGGGGGTCGAAACATTCAGTACTTC,CASSDGTGGRNIQYF
.,TRBD2,TRBJ2-7,TRBV2,TGTGCCAGCAGTCGGGGGGGCTACGAGCAGTACTTC,CASSRGGYEQYF
.,TRBD1,TRBJ2-5,TRBV12-3/TRBV12-4,TGTGCCAGCAGTTGGGGACAGGAGGAGACCCAGTACTTC,CASSWGQEETQYF
.,TRBD2,TRBJ2-4,TRBV18,TGTGCCAGCTCACCAACGGGGGGGGTAGCCAAAAACATTCAGTACTTC,CASSPTGGVAKNIQYF
.,TRBD1,TRBJ1-4,TRBV6-6,TGTGCCGCCAGATTGGGGACAGACTCTGAAAAACTGTTTTTT,CAARLGTDSEKLFF
few,TRBD2,TRBJ2-1,TRBV2,TGTGCCAGCAGTGAGGAAGCGGGGGGGCAGTATGAGCAGTTCTTC,CASSEEAGGQYEQFF
.,.,TRBJ1-1,TRBV7-2,TGTGCCAGCAGCTCCGAGACTGGAGGGACTGAAGCTTTCTTT,CASSSETGGTEAFF
.,.,TRBJ2-3,TRBV5-6,TGTGCCAGCAGCTTGAACGGGCGGGTCGCAGATACGCAGTATTTT,CASSLNGRVADTQYF
.,TRBD2,TRBJ2-5,TRBV3-1/TRBV3-2,TGTGCCAGCAGCCCCTCCTTAGCGGGGGGGCAAGAGACCCAGTACTTC,CASSPSLAGGQETQYF
.,.,TRBJ2-5,TRBV7-9,TGTGCCAGCAAGAAAACTAGTAAAGAGACCCAGTACTTC,CASKKTSKETQYF
.,TRBD2,TRBJ2-2,TRBV7-2,TGTGCCAGCAGCTTAGCCCCGGCGGGGGGGGCCGGGACCGGGGAGCTGTTTTTT,CASSLAPAGGAGTGELFF
.,.,TRBJ2-3,TRBV3-1/TRBV3-2,TGTGCCAGCAGCCAAGTTATAGCCACAGATACGCAGTATTTT,CASSQVIATDTQYF
.,TRBD1,TRBJ2-2,TRBV7-2,TGTGCCAGCAGGTCGGACAGGATAGACACCGGGGAGCTGTTTTTT,CASRSDRIDTGELFF
few,TRBD2,TRBJ2-2,TRBV5-8,TGTGCCAGCAGTGGAGAGAGCGGGGGGGGCACCGGGGAGCTGTTTTTT,CASSGESGGGTGELFF
few,.,TRBJ1-2,TRBV10-3,TGTGCCATCACTAACAGGGTGGATGAGGGCTACACCTTC,CAITNRVDEGYTF
.,.,TRBJ2-1,TRBV10-1,TGCGCCAGCAGTGATCTGGGCTATGAGCAGTTCTTC,CASSDLGYEQFF
.,.,TRBJ1-1,TRBV7-2,TGTGCCAGCAGCCCCTCCCGTGTTCGGACTGAAGCTTTCTTT,CASSPSRVRTEAFF
.,TRBD2,TRBJ2-3,TRBV28,TGTGCCAGCAGTTCAACCTCCCCGACTAGCGGGGGGGCTAGAGATACGCAGTATTTT,CASSSTSPTSGGARDTQYF
.,TRBD1,TRBJ1-6,TRBV5-1,TGCGCCAGCAGCCAGTCGACAGGGGGTTCACCCCTCCACTTT,CASSQSTGGSPLHF
few,.,TRBJ2-4,TRBV2,TGTGCCAGCGAGGACAGTAAAAACATTCAGTACTTC,CASEDSKNIQYF
.,.,TRBJ2-3,TRBV7-2,TGTGCCAGCAGCCCCGAGGGTGTGTGGGCCCGCACAGATACGCAGTATTTT,CASSPEGVWARTDTQYF
few,TRBD1,TRBJ1-1,TRBV10-3,TGTGCCATCACCGACTCACGGACAGGGGGAAACACTGAAGCTTTCTTT,CAITDSRTGGNTEAFF
.,TRBD2,TRBJ2-5,TRBV24-1,TGTGCCACCAGTGATTTCAAGGCGGGAGGGACCCAGTACTTC,CATSDFKAGGTQYF
.,TRBD2,TRBJ2-3,TRBV3-1/TRBV3-2,TGTGCCAGCAGCCAAGCTGGACTAGCGGGCACAGATACGCAGTATTTT,CASSQAGLAGTDTQYF
few,.,TRBJ2-5,TRBV7-9,TGTGCCAGCAGCTTACGCGAGGGAGCCGCCCCAGAGACCCAGTACTTC,CASSLREGAAPETQYF
.,TRBD1,TRBJ1-6,TRBV5-1,TGCGCCAGCAGCTCCCTCAGCGCAGGGGGCACTTCACCCCTCCACTTT,CASSSLSAGGTSPLHF
.,TRBD2,TRBJ2-5,TRBV7-2,TGTGCCAGCAGTCTCCCCCCGGGGGGGCGGGAGACCCAGTACTTC,CASSLPPGGRETQYF
few,TRBD1,TRBJ2-2,TRBV29-1,TGCAGCGCCCGGACAGGGGCTGGCGGGGAGCTGTTTTTT,CSARTGAGGELFF
.,TRBD1,TRBJ1-2,TRBV27,TGTGCCAGCAGTTGGGGACAGGGGAACTATGGCTACACCTTC,CASSWGQGNYGYTF
once,.,TRBJ1-4,TRBV28,TGTGCCAGCCGTACCAGGGGCTTT,CASRTRGF
once,.,TRBJ2-7,TRBV7-9,TGTGCCAGCAGCTTAAGGAGGGACAGACCTTACGAGCAGTACTTC,CASSLRRDRPYEQYF
.,.,TRBJ1-2,TRBV21-1,TGTGCCAGCAGCCCTAAGGACAGGGGCGATGGCTACACCTTC,CASSPKDRGDGYTF
.,TRBD1,TRBJ1-2,TRBV25-1,TGTGCCAGCAGTGAATCGGGACAGGGATCGATGAGGAAGGGCTACACCTTC,CASSESGQGSMRKGYTF
.,.,TRBJ2-4,TRBV9,TGTGCCAGCAGCGTAGGGCCAACGGCGGACATTCAGTACTTC,CASSVGPTADIQYF
.,.,TRBJ2-5,TRBV30,TGTGCCTGGAGTGTTGTAGGGCAGGGGACCCAGTACTTC,CAWSVVGQGTQYF
.,TRBD1,TRBJ1-3,TRBV10-3,TGTGCCATCAGTCCTGGAGGGGGGACAGGGAGAGGAAACACCATATATTTT,CAISPGGGTGRGNTIYF
.,.,TRBJ2-1,TRBV19,TGTGCCAGTAGTATGAGGAGGGGTGAGCAGTTCTTC,CASSMRRGEQFF
.,.,TRBJ1-1,TRBV2,TGTGCCAGCAGGGGGGAACAGGGGAACACTGAAGCTTTCTTT,CASRGEQGNTEAFF
.,.,TRBJ2-1,TRBV5-5,TGTGCCAGCAGCCGTCTACTGGATGAGCAGTTCTTC,CASSRLLDEQFF
.,TRBD1,TRBJ2-5,TRBV29-1,TGCAGCGTTGCCCGGGACAGGGGGCAGGGAGAGACCCAGTACTTC,CSVARDRGQGETQYF
few,.,TRBJ2-5,TRBV30,TGTGCCTGGAGCTCCGGACAGTTAAGAGAGACCCAGTACTTC,CAWSSGQLRETQYF
.,.,TRBJ1-5,TRBV20-1,TGCAGTGCTAGTTCGGCAGGCCACAATCAGCCCCAGCATTTT,CSASSAGHNQPQHF
.,TRBD2,TRBJ2-1,TRBV6-2/TRBV6-3,TGTGCCAGCAGTAGGGGACTAGCGGGGGGCACCTACAATGAGCAGTTCTTC,CASSRGLAGGTYNEQFF